This TCR beta chain was obtained from a study of regulatory T cells in long-lasting Graves disease. This clonotype appeared a few times. As for time point: newly diagnosed GD, antithyroid drugs for less than 3 months. PBMCs were the source of the RNA used for TCR sequencing. Sequencing libraries for TCR beta were prepared with iRepertoire HTBI primers and Arm-PCR of CDR3 regions. In the authors' workflow: The study identified about 60 TRBV and 13 to 15 TRBJ segments across samples. TCRdb processed the multiplex PCR reads anew with MiXCR; each CDR3 protein has one entry. TCRdb, not the original authors, processed these V and J calls. The sample has approximately 470,000 distinct CDR3 sequences, 15% to 20% seen once. The germline V gene has CDR1 SGHTA and CDR2 FQGTGA. The CDR3 has 11 residues. V shed 8 bases and J shed 8 bases, with 12 bases lying between them. This sample was also put to use in a study of T cells in Graves' hyperthyroidism and ophthalmopathy.

The chain recombines TRBV7-3 with TRBJ1-2; no firm D call. This receptor was taken from a man aged 35-49 years with Graves disease. The sample in question was peripheral blood mononuclear cells (PBMCs), obtained at new diagnosis, from a patient treated with antithyroid drugs. The CDR3 DNA sequence: TGTGCCAGCTGGAGGGCGGGGGGCTACACCTTC. Its protein is CASWRAGGYTF. The complete variable domain, with remaining parts taken from reference TRBV7-3 and TRBJ1-2, reads GAGVSQTPSNKVTEKGKYVELRCDPISGHTALYWYRQSLGQGPEFLIYFQGTGAADDSGLPNDRFFAVRPEGSVSTLKIQRTERGDSAVYLCASWRAGGYTFGSGTRLTVV.